These 14 T cell receptor beta chains were sequenced from one sample in a study of cytomegalovirus exposure and HLA in healthy donors. Researchers ran the PCR with 60 Vbeta and 13 Jbeta primers. Produced via immunoSEQ multiplex PCR; TCRdb's table is partial and in-frame only. This table has about 190,000 clones, roughly 81% appearing once. The sequenced material came from PBMCs. Receptors originate from a woman between 25 and 40 years old in good health and CMV-seropositive.

The rearrangement joins TRBV4-1 to TRBJ2-7, with 10 bases that match TRBD2. V lost 0 bases, J lost 2 bases, and 13 bases stayed unmatched. The CDR3 has 19 amino acids. Germline-derived CDR1 and CDR2 are MGHRA and YSYEKL. DNA of the CDR3: TGCGCCAGCAGCCAAGATCCACTAGCGGGACCGCTCCTACCCTACGAGCAGTACTTC. Translated, it gives CASSQDPLAGPLLPYEQYF.

This chain connects TRBV5-1 to TRBJ2-7, with a tentative D call TRBD2 (5 bases). From germline, CDR1 is SGHRS and CDR2 YFSETQ. V was trimmed by 0 bases and J by 3 bases, leaving 16 bases between them. CDR3 length: 16 residues. The CDR3 DNA reads TGCGCCAGCAGCTTGGTGGATGGCGGGTCCCTCTACGAGCAGTACTTC. Translated: CASSLVDGGSLYEQYF.

The chain employs TRBV19 and TRBJ1-4; D call uncertain. CDR3 length: 13 residues. Per the germline V gene, CDR1 is LNHDA and CDR2 is SQIVND (reference sequence). CDR3 bases: TGTGCTACGTACTCGTTCCTGGATGAAAAACTGTTTTTT. Amino acids: CATYSFLDEKLFF.

This chain connects TRBV28 to TRBJ2-1, with 7 bases matching TRBD1. Germline CDR1 and CDR2: MDHEN and SYDVKM. The junction had 12 bases not matched to a gene; V was cut back by 7 bases and J by 0 bases. The CDR3 runs to 17 residues. CDR3 in amino acids: CASKPDRSLSSYNEQFF. The DNA for the CDR3 is TGTGCCAGCAAGCCGGACAGGTCTCTTAGCTCCTACAATGAGCAGTTCTTC.

This clone occurred a few times. J is TRBJ2-3 and V is TRBV15; 8 nucleotides line up with TRBD1. CDR1 and CDR2 from the germline V gene are LNHNV and YYDKDF (reference sequence). V shed 2 bases, J shed 8 bases, and the junction held 9 bases outside the gene matches. This CDR3 is 15 amino acids long. Written as DNA, the CDR3 is TGTGCCACCAGCAGATCGACAGGGGTAGCCAGTACGCAGTATTTT. Its protein is CATSRSTGVASTQYF.

The chain joins TRBV6-1 to TRBJ1-2, with 8 bases aligning to TRBD1. J lost 2 bases, V lost 5 bases, and 1 base had no gene match. Germline V CDR1 and CDR2: MNHNS, SASEGT. This CDR3 is 13 amino acids long. The CDR3, as DNA: TGTGCCAGCAGTCGGGACAGGAACTATGGCTACACCTTC. This encodes CASSRDRNYGYTF.

The chain combines TRBV6-5 with TRBJ1-2; TRBD1 might be the D (6 bases). The V end was cut by 0 bases, the J end by 0 bases, with 8 bases between. Germline V CDR1 and CDR2: MNHEY, SVGAGI. The CDR3 contains 15 residues. CDR3 sequence reads: CASSYSQGPNYGYTF. The CDR3, as DNA: TGTGCCAGCAGTTACTCACAGGGCCCTAACTATGGCTACACCTTC.

The V and J genes are TRBV1 and TRBJ2-3; the table assigns TRBD1, which was not confirmed against the DNA. TRBV1 is given as a pseudogene. CDR3 size: 14 residues. CDR3 amino acids: CTSSQDRQADTQYF. The CDR3 nucleotides read TGCACCAGCAGCCAAGATCGGCAGGCAGATACGCAGTATTTT.

This chain links TRBV6-6 with TRBJ1-2; 9 nucleotides align to TRBD1. Germline CDR1 and CDR2: MNHNY and SVGAGI (reference sequence). This CDR3 comprises 13 residues. The V gene end was trimmed by 6 bases and the J gene end by 3 bases; junction bases not matched to a gene: 2. DNA for the CDR3: TGTGCCAGCAGCCGGACAGGGGACTATGGCTACACCTTC. Its protein product is CASSRTGDYGYTF.

This chain joins TRBV19 and TRBJ2-7; possible D gene TRBD1, 6 bases. The CDR3 sequence is 12 residues long. The germline gives CDR1 LNHDA, CDR2 SQIVND (reference sequence). Deletions cut 6 bases from V and 5 bases from J, with 11 bases between. The CDR3 here is CASSGTWNEQYF. As DNA, the CDR3 is TGTGCCAGTAGCGGGACATGGAACGAGCAGTACTTC.

The CDR3: CASRLWGGSNEQFF. The CDR3 DNA reads as TGTGCCAGCAGATTATGGGGGGGCTCCAATGAGCAGTTCTTC. J is TRBJ2-1 and V is TRBV5-4; D is perhaps TRBD2 (7 bases). Germline V CDR1 and CDR2: SGHNT, YYREEE (reference sequence). There are 14 residues in the CDR3. Trimming removed 5 bases at V and 6 bases at J, with 15 bases between.

CDR3 bases: TGCAGCGTTGAAGATGCAAGGAGGGCCCTCTCCTACAATGAGCAGTTCTTC. Amino acid sequence: CSVEDARRALSYNEQFF. J is TRBJ2-1 and V is TRBV29-1; weak D call: TRBD2 (6 bases). CDR1 and CDR2 from the germline V gene are SQVTM and ANQGSEA. Trimming cost V 0 bases and J 0 bases, with 15 bases left between them. This CDR3 spans 17 amino acids.

A word on this clone: The junction does not match germline at one end; this may be a read error. The genes are TRBV15 and TRBJ1-5; TRBD1 agrees at 9 bases. The germline V gene encodes CDR1 LNHNV and CDR2 YYDKDF (reference sequence). This CDR3 is built from 15 residues. The DNA of the CDR3 is TGTGCCACCAGCCGAGAGAGGACAGGGGATCAGCCCCAGCATTTT. Encoded protein: CATSRERTGDQPQHF.

The chain uses TRBV10-3 and TRBJ1-5, with 10 bases aligning to TRBD1. CDR3 length: 14 amino acids. CDR1 and CDR2 from the germline V gene are ENHRY and SYGVKD. Losses at the gene ends were 6 bases for V and 4 bases for J; bases not matched to a gene: 3. The CDR3, as DNA: TGTGCCATCAGAGGACAGGGGGGGAATCAGCCCCAGCATTTT. Translation gives CAIRGQGGNQPQHF.